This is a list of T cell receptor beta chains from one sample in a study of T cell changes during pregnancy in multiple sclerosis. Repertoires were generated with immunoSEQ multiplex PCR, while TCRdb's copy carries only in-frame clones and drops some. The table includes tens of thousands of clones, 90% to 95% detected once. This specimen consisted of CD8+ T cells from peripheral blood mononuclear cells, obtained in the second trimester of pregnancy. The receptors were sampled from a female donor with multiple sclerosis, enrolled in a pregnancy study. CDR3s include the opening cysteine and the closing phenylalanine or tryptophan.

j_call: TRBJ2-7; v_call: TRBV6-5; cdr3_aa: CASSSSDRAYEQYF
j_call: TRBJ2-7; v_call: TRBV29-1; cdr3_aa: CSAEGGTYEQYF
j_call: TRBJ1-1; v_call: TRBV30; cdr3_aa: CACYHSDRGINTEAFF
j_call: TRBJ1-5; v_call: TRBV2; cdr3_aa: CASSGGDNQPQHF
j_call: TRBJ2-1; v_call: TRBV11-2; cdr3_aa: CASSLELAAYNEQFF
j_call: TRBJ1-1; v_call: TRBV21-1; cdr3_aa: CASSKLDRENTEAFF
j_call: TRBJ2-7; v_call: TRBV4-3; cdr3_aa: CASSQDSDRSYEQYF
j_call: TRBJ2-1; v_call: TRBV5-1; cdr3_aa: CASSLATSTNNEQFF
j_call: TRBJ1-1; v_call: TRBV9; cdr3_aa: CASSVGAVNTEAFF
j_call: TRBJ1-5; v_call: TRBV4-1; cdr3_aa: CASSQGRDGNQPQHF
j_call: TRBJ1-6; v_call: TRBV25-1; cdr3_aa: CASSESEEVSYNSPLHF
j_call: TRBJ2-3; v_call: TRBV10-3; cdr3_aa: CAISDGTTALDTQYF
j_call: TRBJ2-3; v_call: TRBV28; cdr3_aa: CASSYPGLAGGPGDTQYF
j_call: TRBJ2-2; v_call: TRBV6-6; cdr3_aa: CASSYSKQTNTGELFF
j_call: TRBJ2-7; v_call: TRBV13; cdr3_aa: CASSLGSIGGFLYEQYF
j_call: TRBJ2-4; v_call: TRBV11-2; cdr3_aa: CASSELQGLADIQYF
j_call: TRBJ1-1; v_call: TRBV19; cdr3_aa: CASSSGQGMVTEAFF
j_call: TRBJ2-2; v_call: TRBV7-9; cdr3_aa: CASSSPGGTYTGELFF
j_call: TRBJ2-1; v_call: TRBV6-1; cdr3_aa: CASSEARTLRGNEQFF
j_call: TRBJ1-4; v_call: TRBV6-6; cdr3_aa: CASSYAGRLGEKLFF
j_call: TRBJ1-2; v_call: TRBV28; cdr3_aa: CASSIPGTVYGYTF
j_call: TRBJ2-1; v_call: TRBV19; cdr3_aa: CASRPSGGAYNEQFF
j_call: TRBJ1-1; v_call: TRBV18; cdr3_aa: CASSPLQGVENTEAFF
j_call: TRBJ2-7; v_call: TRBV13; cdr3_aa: CASSPTSGGPVYEQYF
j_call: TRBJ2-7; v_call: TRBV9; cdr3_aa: CASSVGAGLSYEQYF
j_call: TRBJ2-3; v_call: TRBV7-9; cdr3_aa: CASSPLPQVPDTQYF
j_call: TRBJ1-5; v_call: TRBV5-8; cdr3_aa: CASSRIGQVGQPQHF
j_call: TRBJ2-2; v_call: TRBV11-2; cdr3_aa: CASSLPPNQGALNGELFF
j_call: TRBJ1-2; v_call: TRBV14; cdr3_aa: CASSRKDTGTGGYTF
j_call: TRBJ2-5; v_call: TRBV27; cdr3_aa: CASSSLGGTQETQYF
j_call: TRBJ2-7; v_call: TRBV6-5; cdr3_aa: CASGSPSYEQYF
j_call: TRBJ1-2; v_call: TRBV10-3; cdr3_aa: CAIRASGLIGYTF
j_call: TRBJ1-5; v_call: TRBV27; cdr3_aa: CASSLSGAQGYSNQPQHF
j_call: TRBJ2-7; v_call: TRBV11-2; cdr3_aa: CASSSDRGSSYEQYF
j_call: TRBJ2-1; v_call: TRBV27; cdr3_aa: CASSLSLFQDEQFF
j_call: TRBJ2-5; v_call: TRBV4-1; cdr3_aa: CASSQVPTAGTGETQYF
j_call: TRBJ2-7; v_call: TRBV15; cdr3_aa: CATSRSVSYEQYF
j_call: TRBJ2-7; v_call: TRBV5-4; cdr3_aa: CASSLAGSYSYEQYF
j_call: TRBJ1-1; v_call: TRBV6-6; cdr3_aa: CASSARQDLNTEAFF
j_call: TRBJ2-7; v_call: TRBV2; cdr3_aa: CASSVGGDEQYF
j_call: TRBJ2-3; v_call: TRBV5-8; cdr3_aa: CASSPEGDTQYF